The 9 T cell receptor beta chains presented below share a single source sample, sequenced in a study of cytomegalovirus exposure and HLA in healthy donors (dated by TCRdb to 2015 to 2018). Receptor libraries were prepared by the immunoSEQ multiplex PCR assay. For the multiplex PCR, a mixture combining 60 forward primers for TCR Vbeta segments and 13 reverse primers for TCR Jbeta segments was used. The source is immuneACCESS, and TCRdb retained only in-frame sequences with V and J called. Part of the clones is not carried over; for the studies checked, unresolved V genes explain less than half of this, and the remainder is unexplained. The sample table contains 200,000 to 250,000 clones; only one count was recorded for more than 65% of them. Of the sample, roughly 1.6% falls within the top ten clones. Sequenced sample: PBMCs. The receptors were sampled from a man in his fifties in good health and CMV-seronegative.

The genes are TRBV5-4 and TRBJ2-1; D perhaps matches TRBD1 (6 bases). This CDR3 spans 12 amino acids. The ends were cut back, 4 bases at V and 8 bases at J, with 10 bases in the middle. Looked up from germline, CDR1 is SGHNT and CDR2 is YYREEE (reference sequence). In DNA, the CDR3 is TGTGCCAGCAGCCCCACAGGGTATGAGCAGTTCTTC. Residues: CASSPTGYEQFF.

The rearrangement joins TRBV28 to TRBJ2-1; TRBD1 matches 10 bases. V was clipped by 6 bases and J by 5 bases; unmatched bases: 7. Germline CDR1 MDHEN, CDR2 SYDVKM. The CDR3 is made up of 15 amino acids. In nucleotides, the CDR3 is TGTGCCAGCAGCATTCCGGGACAGGGGAACAATGAGCAGTTCTTC. Protein: CASSIPGQGNNEQFF. Filled out from reference TRBV28 and TRBJ2-1, the complete variable domain reads DVKVTQSSRYLVKRTGEKVFLECVQDMDHENMFWYRQDPGLGLRLIYFSYDVKMKEKGDIPEGYSVSREKKERFSLILESASTNQTSMYLCASSIPGQGNNEQFFGPGTRLTVL.

This clone was counted a single time. The chain recombines TRBV29-1 with TRBJ2-3; tentative D call: TRBD2 (6 bases). V shed 7 bases and J shed 5 bases, with 19 bases lying between them. Germline CDR1 reads SQVTM; CDR2 reads ANQGSEA. The CDR3 runs to 14 residues. The CDR3 loop is CSAASSGSGDTQYF. CDR3 sequence (DNA): TGCAGCGCCGCCAGTAGCGGCAGTGGAGATACGCAGTATTTT.

This clone has just a few counts. V is TRBV6-6 and J is TRBJ2-7; 12 nucleotides align to TRBD2. Germline V gene sequence: CDR1 MNHNY, CDR2 SVGAGI (reference sequence). J lost 6 bases, V lost 6 bases, and 6 bases had no gene match. This CDR3 is 14 amino acids long. CDR3 DNA sequence: TGTGCCAGCAGCACGACTAGCGGGAGTTCCGAGCAGTACTTC. This translates into CASSTTSGSSEQYF.

The J gene is TRBJ2-5, the V gene TRBV27, with 11 bases matching TRBD2. The J call may be faulty, since TRBJ2-7 better matches the DNA end. This CDR3 spans 16 amino acids. Germline V CDR1 and CDR2: MNHEY, SMNVEV (reference sequence). As DNA, the CDR3 is TGTGCCAGCAGTCATGGACTAGCGGGTAGCTCCTACGAGCAGTACTTC. Protein: CASSHGLAGSSYEQYF.

The chain links TRBV6-1 to TRBJ1-3; 7 positions match TRBD1. Germline V gives CDR1 MNHNS, CDR2 SASEGT. This CDR3 contains 15 residues. J was trimmed by 0 bases and V by 8 bases; bases with no gene match: 7. The CDR3 protein is CASSGTEDSGNTIYF. CDR3 nucleotides: TGTGCCAGCTCCGGGACAGAGGACTCTGGAAACACCATATATTTT.

This clone was seen a few times. V is TRBV4-2 and J is TRBJ2-7, with D perhaps matching TRBD1 (5 bases). V was clipped by 0 bases and J by 2 bases, with 8 bases between them. The CDR3 contains 14 residues. Germline loops: CDR1 LGHNA, CDR2 YNFKEQ. In DNA, the CDR3 is TGTGCCAGCAGCCAAGATCAGGGCCCCTACGAGCAGTACTTC. Translating it yields CASSQDQGPYEQYF.

The CDR3 region is CASSSLNGASNTEAFF. The CDR3, as DNA: TGCGCCAGCAGCTCATTAAATGGGGCCTCGAACACTGAAGCTTTCTTT. The genes are TRBV5-1 and TRBJ1-1; a weak D match, TRBD1 (5 bases). The CDR3 totals 16 residues. Germline CDR1 and CDR2: SGHRS and YFSETQ. V lost 3 bases to trimming and J lost 1 base, with 16 bases between them.

This chain links TRBV28 with TRBJ2-7, with 7 bases that match TRBD2. CDR1 is MDHEN, CDR2 SYDVKM, per germline. Trimming took 7 bases from V and 6 from J; bases not matched to a gene: 6. This CDR3 spans 12 amino acids. Here the CDR3 reads CASTGGEFEQYF. The CDR3 region has the DNA TGTGCCAGCACTGGGGGGGAGTTCGAGCAGTACTTC. Full variable domain (rest looked up from reference TRBV28 and TRBJ2-7): DVKVTQSSRYLVKRTGEKVFLECVQDMDHENMFWYRQDPGLGLRLIYFSYDVKMKEKGDIPEGYSVSREKKERFSLILESASTNQTSMYLCASTGGEFEQYFGPGTRLTVT.